Listed here are 31 T cell receptor beta chains from one sample, sequenced in a study of a mutant IDH1 vaccine in newly diagnosed glioma. Specified time point: week 11, during vaccination. Topical imiquimod accompanied each vaccine dose, which consisted of 300 ug of mutant IDH1 20-mer peptide. Repertoires were generated with immunoSEQ multiplex PCR, while TCRdb's copy carries only in-frame clones and drops some. The sample lists about 64,000 clones; approximately 84% were seen once. These TCRs are of unknown antigen specificity. The sequencing here drew on PBMCs, taken from a glioma patient whose treatment included an IDH1 peptide vaccine. The receptor set was obtained from a woman aged 45-59 years with glioma.

The chain is built from TRBV27 and TRBJ2-7, with D uncertain. This CDR3 has 13 amino acids. Germline V gene sequence: CDR1 MNHEY, CDR2 SMNVEV (reference sequence). Trimming cost V 2 bases and J 0 bases, with 5 bases left between them. The CDR3 DNA reads as TGTGCCAGCAGTTTAGGGGACTCCTACGAGCAGTACTTC. It yields the protein CASSLGDSYEQYF.

The V call is TRBV7-8, the J call TRBJ2-4; 7 nucleotides align to TRBD1. Looked up from germline, CDR1 is SGHVS and CDR2 is FQNEAQ. Losses at the gene ends were 5 bases for V and 2 bases for J; bases not matched to a gene: 6. This CDR3 region has 15 residues. CDR3 sequence: CASSPRRGTKNIQYF. The CDR3 DNA is TGTGCCAGCAGCCCACGCAGGGGGACCAAAAACATTCAGTACTTC. The full variable domain, its missing parts supplied by reference TRBV7-8 and TRBJ2-4, is GAGVSQSPRYKVAKRGQDVALRCDPISGHVSLFWYQQALGQGPEFLTYFQNEAQLDKSGLPSDRFFAERPEGSVSTLKIQRTQQEDSAVYLCASSPRRGTKNIQYFGAGTRLSVL.

This clone was detected a few times. This chain uses TRBV7-6 with TRBJ1-5, with D perhaps matching TRBD1 (6 bases). Looked up from germline, CDR1 is SGHVS and CDR2 is FNYEAQ. The CDR3 is 14 amino acids. Trimming removed 4 bases at V and 10 bases at J, with 17 bases between. CDR3 DNA: TGTGCCAGCAGCTCCGGGGGCGGCGGGAAACCCCAGCATTTT. It is translated as CASSSGGGGKPQHF.

This clone appeared a single time. The chain links TRBV15 to TRBJ1-5; a possible D gene is TRBD1 (5 bases). Germline V gene lookup returns CDR1 LNHNV and CDR2 YYDKDF (reference sequence). V was clipped by 0 bases and J by 4 bases, with 13 bases between them. The CDR3 sequence is 16 residues long. As DNA, the CDR3 is TGTGCCACCAGCAGAGATATGGGGCGCCGAAATCAGCCCCAGCATTTT. Translated, it gives CATSRDMGRRNQPQHF.

The chain combines TRBV5-6 with TRBJ2-7; possibly TRBD1 or TRBD2 for D (6 bases each). Germline V lookup: CDR1 SGHDT, CDR2 YYEEEE. The CDR3 runs to 13 residues. The ends were cut back, 4 bases at V and 4 bases at J, with 12 bases in the middle. CDR3 loop: CASSHGGRYEQYF. In nucleotides, the CDR3 is TGTGCCAGCAGCCACGGGGGCCGGTACGAGCAGTACTTC.

The rearrangement links TRBV2 to TRBJ1-6; maybe TRBD1 (6 bases). This CDR3 is 15 amino acids long. Germline V gene lookup returns CDR1 SNHLY and CDR2 FYNNEI. With 6 bases removed from V and 7 bases from J, the gap between germline ends came to 16 bases. Written as DNA, the CDR3 is TGTGCCAGCAGGGCTAACCGGGACAACAATTCACCCCTCCACTTT. Translated: CASRANRDNNSPLHF.

V usage is TRBV9 and J usage is TRBJ2-2, with 8 bases fitting TRBD2. Germline V gives CDR1 SGDLS, CDR2 YYNGEE. V lost 3 bases and J lost 7; bases outside the gene matches: 8. This CDR3 contains 15 residues. The CDR3 region has the DNA TGTGCCAGCAGCGCCGGGGAGCGGGGGCACGGGGAGCTGTTTTTT. Encoded protein: CASSAGERGHGELFF.

The V gene is TRBV19, the J gene TRBJ1-5, with 7 bases that match TRBD1. J lost 0 bases, V lost 7 bases, and 3 bases had no gene match. The CDR3 consists of 14 residues. Germline V lookup: CDR1 LNHDA, CDR2 SQIVND (reference sequence). Here the CDR3 DNA reads TGTGCCAGTAAGGGACAGCTTAGCAATCAGCCCCAGCATTTT. Translated, it gives CASKGQLSNQPQHF.

This chain links TRBV19 with TRBJ2-2; D possibly corresponds to TRBD1 (6 bases). The CDR3 runs to 15 residues. The germline CDR1 and CDR2 sequences are LNHDA and SQIVND (reference sequence). V lost 5 bases to trimming and J lost 2 bases, with 12 bases between them. In nucleotides, the CDR3 is TGTGCCAGTAGTCACAGGGATCTTAACACCGGGGAGCTGTTTTTT. It is translated as CASSHRDLNTGELFF.

This clone was seen a few times. This chain links TRBV9 with TRBJ1-6, with D unclear. Germline-derived CDR1 and CDR2 are SGDLS and YYNGEE. The CDR3 has 16 residues. V gave up 1 base and J gave up 0 bases, with 8 bases separating them. In DNA, the CDR3 is TGTGCCAGCAGCGTAACAGAGAGCTCCTATAATTCACCCCTCCACTTT. Its translation is CASSVTESSYNSPLHF.

This clone was seen once. This chain uses TRBV27 with TRBJ1-1; D not resolved. CDR1 and CDR2 (germline): MNHEY, SMNVEV (reference sequence). The V gene lost 2 bases and the J gene lost 1 base, with 11 bases spanning the gap. This CDR3 region has 15 residues. The chain's CDR3 is CASSLTFPGNTEAFF. The CDR3 region has the DNA TGTGCCAGCAGTTTAACTTTTCCGGGGAACACTGAAGCTTTCTTT.

The gene calls are TRBV9 and TRBJ2-3; the D is unclear. Trimming shortened V by 1 base and J by 0 bases, and 12 bases separated the two germline ends. Germline CDR1 SGDLS, CDR2 YYNGEE. This CDR3 has 16 amino acids. The DNA of the CDR3 is TGTGCCAGCAGCGTACAGTCCCCCACTAGCACAGATACGCAGTATTTT. Its protein product is CASSVQSPTSTDTQYF.

In nucleotides, the CDR3 is TGTGCCAGCAACACAGGGCCCGGGGCCAACGTCCTGACTTTC. Its translation is CASNTGPGANVLTF. The chain carries TRBV6-1 and TRBJ2-6, with D possibly being TRBD1 (6 bases). The CDR3 runs to 14 residues. With 7 bases removed from V and 4 bases from J, the gap between germline ends came to 11 bases. Looked up from germline, CDR1 is MNHNS and CDR2 is SASEGT.

A note on this clone: At one boundary the junction diverges from the germline segment, which might be a read error. V and J are TRBV7-7 and TRBJ2-7, with 11 bases lining up with TRBD2. Germline values: CDR1 SSHAT, CDR2 FNYEAQ (reference sequence). CDR3 length: 15 residues. CDR3 bases: TGTGCTAGCAGCTTACTAGCGGGGGAATCCTACGAGCAGTACTTC. This codes for CASSLLAGESYEQYF.

The chain uses TRBV7-2 and TRBJ1-1; D is uncertain. The CDR3 runs 13 residues. Germline V gene data show CDR1 as SGHTA and CDR2 as FQGNSA. The ends were cut back, 3 bases at V and 0 bases at J, with 5 bases in the middle. CDR3: CASSFSVNTEAFF. In nucleotides, the CDR3 is TGTGCCAGCAGCTTCTCCGTGAACACTGAAGCTTTCTTT.

This chain links TRBV7-9 with TRBJ1-1; 8 nucleotides align to TRBD1. From germline, CDR1 is SEHNR and CDR2 FQNEAQ (reference sequence). V lost 3 bases, J lost 5 bases, and 5 bases stayed unmatched. The CDR3 is 14 amino acids. Written as DNA, the CDR3 is TGTGCCAGCAGCTTCACAGGGGGAGGGACTGAAGCTTTCTTT. Its protein product is CASSFTGGGTEAFF.

The rearrangement joins TRBV7-9 to TRBJ2-7; 7 nucleotides line up with TRBD1. In germline, CDR1 is SEHNR, CDR2 FQNEAQ (reference sequence). This CDR3 region has 13 residues. Unmatched junction bases numbered 6, after V lost 5 bases and J lost 5 bases. CDR3 sequence: CASSETGFDEQYF. The CDR3 DNA is TGTGCCAGCAGCGAGACAGGGTTCGACGAGCAGTACTTC. The complete variable domain, with remaining parts taken from reference TRBV7-9 and TRBJ2-7, reads DTGVSQNPRHKITKRGQNVTFRCDPISEHNRLYWYRQTLGQGPEFLTYFQNEAQLEKSRLLSDRFSAERPKGSFSTLEIQRTEQGDSAMYLCASSETGFDEQYFGPGTRLTVT.

This clone has just a few counts. V usage is TRBV19 and J usage is TRBJ1-6; perhaps TRBD1 as D (6 bases). Trimming took 5 bases from V and 2 from J, leaving 13 bases between them. The CDR3 extends over 16 amino acids. Germline values: CDR1 LNHDA, CDR2 SQIVND (reference sequence). CDR3 loop: CASSLPTGTYNSPLHF. CDR3 nucleotides: TGTGCCAGTAGTCTCCCGACAGGTACCTATAATTCACCCCTCCACTTT.

The chain joins TRBV6-5 to TRBJ2-3; the match to TRBD1 covers 8 bases. Germline lookup yields CDR1 MNHEY and CDR2 SVGAGI. The CDR3 extends over 16 amino acids. The J segment lost 0 bases and the V segment lost 4 bases, leaving 6 bases of the junction unmatched. The CDR3 here is CASSSTRTGSTDTQYF. Written as DNA, the CDR3 is TGTGCCAGCAGTTCCACCCGGACAGGGAGCACAGATACGCAGTATTTT.

The V gene is TRBV5-4, the J gene TRBJ2-7; no definite D call. This CDR3 is 13 amino acids long. Germline V lookup: CDR1 SGHNT, CDR2 YYREEE (reference sequence). V lost 4 bases to trimming and J lost 2 bases, with 10 bases between them. CDR3 coding DNA: TGTGCCAGCAGCCGTTACTCAACCTACGAGCAGTACTTC. Amino acids: CASSRYSTYEQYF.

The chain uses TRBV25-1 and TRBJ1-3; possible D gene TRBD1, 6 bases. The V and J ends lost 4 bases and 3 bases respectively, with 13 bases between them. This CDR3 comprises 15 residues. Germline V gene sequence: CDR1 MGHDK, CDR2 SYGVNS. CDR3 nucleotides: TGTGCCAGCAGTGTGGGGGGGGCAAGTGGAAACACCATATATTTT. This sequence encodes CASSVGGASGNTIYF.

CDR3 in DNA: TGTGCCAGCACCATCCCCCGGGGCCCCGATCCGAATGGCTACACCTTC. Its protein is CASTIPRGPDPNGYTF. The chain is built from TRBV28 and TRBJ1-2, with a possible D match to TRBD1 (5 bases). V lost 7 bases and J 6 bases, leaving 24 bases between the germline ends. CDR3 length equals 16 residues. Germline V CDR1 and CDR2: MDHEN, SYDVKM.

The chain carries TRBV18 and TRBJ1-3, with unresolved D. Trimming removed 6 bases at V and 0 bases at J, with 12 bases between. Germline CDR1 and CDR2: KGHSH and LQKENI. The CDR3 has 15 residues. CDR3: CASSPPDHSGNTIYF. In DNA, the CDR3 is TGTGCCAGCTCCCCTCCGGATCACTCTGGAAACACCATATATTTT.

This clone appeared once. The chain combines TRBV11-3 with TRBJ1-1; 7 nucleotides line up with TRBD1. This CDR3 is built from 14 residues. After removal of 5 bases from V and 0 bases from J, the junction contained 3 bases not matched to a gene. CDR1 is SGHNT and CDR2 is YENEEA in the germline V gene. The CDR3 coding sequence is TGTGCCAGCAGCCCAGACAGGGTGAACACTGAAGCTTTCTTT. Translated: CASSPDRVNTEAFF.

The rearrangement links TRBV6-1 to TRBJ2-6; TRBD1 or TRBD2 may be the D gene (5 bases each). V was pared by 2 bases and J by 0 bases, with 8 bases between. This CDR3 has 16 amino acids. Germline lookup yields CDR1 MNHNS and CDR2 SASEGT. Written as DNA, the CDR3 is TGTGCCAGCAGTGAATGGGGGTTCTCTGGGGCCAACGTCCTGACTTTC. This codes for CASSEWGFSGANVLTF.

V usage is TRBV9 and J usage is TRBJ1-1, with D unresolved. CDR1 is SGDLS and CDR2 is YYNGEE in the germline V gene. V was cut by 0 bases and J by 11 bases, with 14 bases left in between. The length of the CDR3 is 13 residues. CDR3 sequence reads: CASSVVGSGEAFF. Written as DNA, the CDR3 is TGTGCCAGCAGCGTAGTAGGGAGCGGTGAGGCTTTCTTT.

The sample holds a few counts of this clone. V gene TRBV13 combines with J gene TRBJ1-5; D unresolved. This CDR3 is built from 15 residues. The V end lost 2 bases, the J end lost 0 bases, and 8 bases lay between the germline ends. Germline lookup yields CDR1 PRHDT and CDR2 FYEKMQ (reference sequence). CDR3 coding DNA: TGTGCCAGCAGCTTAAGGCAGAATAGCAATCAGCCCCAGCATTTT. Its protein is CASSLRQNSNQPQHF.

The V and J genes are TRBV6-5 and TRBJ1-2; D is undetermined. CDR1 and CDR2 (germline): MNHEY, SVGAGI. The CDR3 totals 13 residues. V was shortened by 5 bases and J by 5 bases, with 12 bases between the two germline ends. CDR3 bases: TGTGCCAGCAGTCCTAATTCGGAATATGGCTACACCTTC. Its protein product is CASSPNSEYGYTF.

This clone has just one count. This chain links TRBV19 with TRBJ2-7, with 9 bases lining up with TRBD2. The CDR3 totals 15 residues. V was clipped by 7 bases and J by 0 bases; unmatched bases: 7. Looked up from germline, CDR1 is LNHDA and CDR2 is SQIVND (reference sequence). The CDR3 spells CASTSGGPNSYEQYF. The CDR3 nucleotides are TGTGCCAGTACCAGCGGGGGGCCCAACTCCTACGAGCAGTACTTC.

The chain has TRBV2 and TRBJ1-6; D call uncertain. Looked up from germline, CDR1 is SNHLY and CDR2 is FYNNEI. Trimming left V 2 bases short and J 5 bases short, with 10 bases between. The CDR3 is made up of 15 amino acids. In DNA, the CDR3 is TGTGCCAGCAGTGAACGGAGGCCGAATAATTCACCCCTCCACTTT. This translates into CASSERRPNNSPLHF.

Here the CDR3 reads CATSRDRVAGPYGYTF. As DNA, the CDR3 is TGTGCCACCAGCAGAGATCGGGTGGCAGGGCCCTATGGCTACACCTTC. The chain joins TRBV15 to TRBJ1-2, with D maybe TRBD1 (5 bases). Trimming shortened V by 0 bases and J by 4 bases, and 15 bases separated the two germline ends. The CDR3 contains 16 residues. The germline V gene encodes CDR1 LNHNV and CDR2 YYDKDF (reference sequence).